These 13 T cell receptor beta chains share one sample of origin, sequenced in a study of blood T cell repertoires in COVID-19. Clones were sequenced by immunoSEQ multiplex PCR, and TCRdb holds only the in-frame ones, with some missing. Of roughly 84,000 clones listed, around 80% are singletons. Input material: peripheral blood. These receptors originate from a man in his fifties or sixties with COVID-19, enrolled during active disease.

The J gene is TRBJ2-1, the V gene TRBV7-2; 8 nucleotides align to TRBD2. CDR3 length equals 16 residues. V was pared by 2 bases and J by 10 bases, with 13 bases of the junction left unmatched. Germline lookup yields CDR1 SGHTA and CDR2 FQGNSA. CDR3: CASSLSAGGPVREQFF. The CDR3 DNA reads as TGTGCCAGCAGCTTATCGGCGGGAGGTCCCGTGAGGGAGCAGTTCTTC.

The V gene is TRBV5-1, the J gene TRBJ2-2; unclear D gene. The CDR3 is made up of 15 amino acids. The V gene lost 1 base and the J gene lost 0 bases, with 7 bases spanning the gap. Germline V gene sequence: CDR1 SGHRS, CDR2 YFSETQ. DNA of the CDR3: TGCGCCAGCAGCTTGAGAGTCCCGAACACCGGGGAGCTGTTTTTT. Protein: CASSLRVPNTGELFF.

The gene calls are TRBV6-1 and TRBJ1-1; perhaps TRBD1 as D (5 bases). V was pared by 3 bases and J by 8 bases, with 19 bases between. The germline gives CDR1 MNHNS, CDR2 SASEGT. CDR3 length: 15 residues. The CDR3 DNA is TGTGCCAGCAGTGAGGGGGGTCTGGGCAGAAGGGAAGCTTTCTTT. Its protein is CASSEGGLGRREAFF.

The chain carries TRBV24-1 and TRBJ2-3; D unresolved. The length of the CDR3 is 14 residues. The V and J ends lost 4 bases and 3 bases respectively, with 10 bases between them. Germline-derived CDR1 and CDR2 are KGHDR and SFDVKD. CDR3 nucleotide sequence: TGTGCCACCAGTGACCCTGACTTAACAGATACGCAGTATTTT. Translation: CATSDPDLTDTQYF.

This clone was detected once. The CDR3 region has the DNA TGTGCCAGCAGTTACTCGGGCAGAAAAAACATTCAGTACTTC. Its translation is CASSYSGRKNIQYF. V and J are TRBV6-2 or TRBV6-3 and TRBJ2-4; D not resolved. V was cut by 0 bases and J by 4 bases, with 7 bases left in between. The V gene's germline CDR1 is MNHEY and CDR2 SVGEGT. The CDR3 spans 14 residues.

The chain recombines TRBV6-2 or TRBV6-3 with TRBJ2-3; TRBD1 might be the D (5 bases). Germline loops: CDR1 MNHEY, CDR2 SVGEGT. V was pared by 5 bases and J by 3 bases, with 15 bases between. The CDR3 spans 15 residues. CDR3 coding DNA: TGTGCCAGCAGTCAGGCAGGGATAAGAACAGATACGCAGTATTTT. This encodes CASSQAGIRTDTQYF.

The sample holds a few counts of this clone. The V call is TRBV19, the J call TRBJ2-1; TRBD2 is a possible D gene (7 bases). In germline, CDR1 is LNHDA, CDR2 SQIVND (reference sequence). V lost 1 base and J 7 bases, leaving 14 bases between the germline ends. The CDR3 is 15 residues long. This CDR3 is CASSIAAGAGNEQFF. The CDR3 DNA reads as TGTGCCAGTAGTATAGCGGCGGGGGCGGGGAATGAGCAGTTCTTC.

The V gene is TRBV19, the J gene TRBJ2-2; no firm D call. V was trimmed by 10 bases and J by 1 base, leaving 10 bases between them. The CDR3 length is 13 residues. CDR1 is LNHDA, CDR2 SQIVND, per germline (reference sequence). The CDR3, as DNA: TGTGCCACCCACCGAGGGAACACCGGGGAGCTGTTTTTT. It encodes CATHRGNTGELFF. The variable domain in full, with the rest retrieved from reference TRBV19 and TRBJ2-2, is DGGITQSPKYLFRKEGQNVTLSCEQNLNHDAMYWYRQDPGQGLRLIYYSQIVNDFQKGDIAEGYSVSREKKESFPLTVTSAQKNPTAFYLCATHRGNTGELFFGEGSRLTVL.

The chain couples TRBV5-1 to TRBJ2-7, with D uncertain. The CDR3 covers 12 residues. Germline V gene sequence: CDR1 SGHRS, CDR2 YFSETQ. V dropped 3 bases and J dropped 3 bases, with 7 bases sitting between them. CDR3 DNA: TGCGCCAGCAGCTCCTCTTTCTACGAGCAGTACTTC. Amino acids: CASSSSFYEQYF.

This chain links TRBV18 with TRBJ1-1; 10 bases map to TRBD1. The germline CDR1 and CDR2 sequences are KGHSH and LQKENI. This CDR3 is 15 amino acids long. With V trimmed by 3 bases and J by 1 base, 2 bases remained unmatched. CDR3 DNA: TGTGCCAGCTCACCTCGGGACAGGGGGAACACTGAAGCTTTCTTT. Translating it yields CASSPRDRGNTEAFF.

The chain is built from TRBV5-8 and TRBJ1-1; D gene uncertain. Looked up from germline, CDR1 is SGHTS and CDR2 is YDEGEE. Trimming shortened V by 0 bases and J by 4 bases, and 7 bases separated the two germline ends. The CDR3 totals 13 residues. The CDR3 bases are TGTGCCAGCAGCTTGGAGGGAGGCACTGAAGCTTTCTTT. Its translation is CASSLEGGTEAFF.

This clone was counted many times. This chain connects TRBV9 to TRBJ1-2; the match to TRBD1 covers 7 bases. The V segment lost 3 bases and the J segment 1 base; nucleotides outside the gene matches: 9. Germline V gene lookup returns CDR1 SGDLS and CDR2 YYNGEE. The CDR3 length is 16 residues. The CDR3 coding sequence is TGTGCCAGCAGCGACCCACAGGGGACGCTTAACTATGGCTACACCTTC. Its translation: CASSDPQGTLNYGYTF.

The chain employs TRBV2 and TRBJ2-2; the D gene is possibly TRBD1 (6 bases). Germline V CDR1 and CDR2: SNHLY, FYNNEI. This CDR3 is 15 amino acids long. Trimming pared 7 bases from V and 7 bases from J, leaving 19 bases between. The CDR3 spells CASKYGREGGGELFF. The CDR3 DNA reads as TGTGCCAGCAAATATGGACGAGAAGGGGGCGGGGAGCTGTTTTTT.